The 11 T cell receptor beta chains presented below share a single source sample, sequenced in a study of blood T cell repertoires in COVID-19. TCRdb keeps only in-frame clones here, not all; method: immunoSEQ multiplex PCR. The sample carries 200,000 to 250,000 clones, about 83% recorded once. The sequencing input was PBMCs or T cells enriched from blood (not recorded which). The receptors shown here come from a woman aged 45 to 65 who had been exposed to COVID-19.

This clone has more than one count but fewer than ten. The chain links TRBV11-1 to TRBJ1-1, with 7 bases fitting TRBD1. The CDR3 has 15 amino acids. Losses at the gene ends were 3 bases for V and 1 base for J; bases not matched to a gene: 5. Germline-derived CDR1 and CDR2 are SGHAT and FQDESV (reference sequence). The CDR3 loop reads CASSFAGQPNTEAFF. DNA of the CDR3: TGTGCCAGCAGCTTTGCGGGACAGCCGAACACTGAAGCTTTCTTT.

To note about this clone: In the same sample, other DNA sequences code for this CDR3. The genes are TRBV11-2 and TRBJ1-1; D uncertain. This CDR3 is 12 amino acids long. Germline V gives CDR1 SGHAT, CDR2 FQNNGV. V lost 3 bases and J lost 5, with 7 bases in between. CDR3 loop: CASSLRGTEAFF. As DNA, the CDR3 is TGTGCCAGCAGCTTGCGGGGAACTGAAGCTTTCTTT.

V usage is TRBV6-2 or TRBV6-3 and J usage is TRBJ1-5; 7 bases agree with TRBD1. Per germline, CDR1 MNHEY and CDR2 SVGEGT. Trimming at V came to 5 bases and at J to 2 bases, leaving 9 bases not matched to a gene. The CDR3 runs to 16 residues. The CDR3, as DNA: TGTGCCAGCAGTCTACGACAGGGTTTGGGCAATCAGCCCCAGCATTTT. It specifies CASSLRQGLGNQPQHF.

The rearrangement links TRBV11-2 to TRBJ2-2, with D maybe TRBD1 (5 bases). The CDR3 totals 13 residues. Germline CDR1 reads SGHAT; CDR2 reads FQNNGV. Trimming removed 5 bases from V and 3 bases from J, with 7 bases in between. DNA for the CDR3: TGTGCCAGCAGCCGGACATACACCGGGGAGCTGTTTTTT. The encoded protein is CASSRTYTGELFF.

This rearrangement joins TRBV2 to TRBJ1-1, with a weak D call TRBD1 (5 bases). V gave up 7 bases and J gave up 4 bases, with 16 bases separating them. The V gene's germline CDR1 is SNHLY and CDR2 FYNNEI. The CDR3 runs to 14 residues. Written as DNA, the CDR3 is TGTGCCAGCACCGGGGGGGTATCGGGCACTGAAGCTTTCTTT. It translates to CASTGGVSGTEAFF.

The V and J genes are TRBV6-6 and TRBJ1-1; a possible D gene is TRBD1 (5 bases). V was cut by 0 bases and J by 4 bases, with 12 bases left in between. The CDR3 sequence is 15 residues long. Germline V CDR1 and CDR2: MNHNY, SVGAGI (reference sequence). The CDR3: CASSYSISGGTEAFF. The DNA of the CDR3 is TGTGCCAGCAGTTACTCGATCTCCGGGGGCACTGAAGCTTTCTTT.

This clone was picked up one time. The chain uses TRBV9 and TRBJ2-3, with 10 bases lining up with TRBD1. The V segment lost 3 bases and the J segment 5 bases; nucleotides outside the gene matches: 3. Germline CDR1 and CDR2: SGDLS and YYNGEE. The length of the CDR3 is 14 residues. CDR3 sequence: CASSARDRGDTQYF. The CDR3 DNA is TGTGCCAGCAGCGCCCGGGACAGGGGAGATACGCAGTATTTT.

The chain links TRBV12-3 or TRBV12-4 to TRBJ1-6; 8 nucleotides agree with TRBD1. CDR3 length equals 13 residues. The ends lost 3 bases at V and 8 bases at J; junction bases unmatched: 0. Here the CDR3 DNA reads TGTGCCAGCAGTTTGACAGGGGATTCACCCCTCCACTTT. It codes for CASSLTGDSPLHF.

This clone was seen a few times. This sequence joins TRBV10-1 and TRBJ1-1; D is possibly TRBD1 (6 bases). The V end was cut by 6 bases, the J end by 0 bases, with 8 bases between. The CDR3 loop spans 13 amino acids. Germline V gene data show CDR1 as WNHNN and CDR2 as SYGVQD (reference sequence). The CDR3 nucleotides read TGCGCCAGCAGGGACAGCATGAACACTGAAGCTTTCTTT. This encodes CASRDSMNTEAFF.

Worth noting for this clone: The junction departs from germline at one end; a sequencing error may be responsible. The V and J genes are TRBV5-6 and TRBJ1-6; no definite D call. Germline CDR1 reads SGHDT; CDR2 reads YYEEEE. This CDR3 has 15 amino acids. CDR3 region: CASSLGAVLDSSLHF. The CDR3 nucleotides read TGTGCCAGCAGCTTGGGTGCAGTTCTTGATTCATCCCTCCACTTT.

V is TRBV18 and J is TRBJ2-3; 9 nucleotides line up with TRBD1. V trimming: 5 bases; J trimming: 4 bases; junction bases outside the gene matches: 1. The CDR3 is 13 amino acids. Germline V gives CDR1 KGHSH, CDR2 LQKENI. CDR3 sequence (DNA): TGTGCCAGCTCAGGACAGGGGTCAGATACGCAGTATTTT. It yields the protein CASSGQGSDTQYF.